A selection of T cell receptor beta chains follows, all from one sample in a study of a mutant IDH1 vaccine in newly diagnosed glioma. TCRdb's table, derived via immunoSEQ multiplex PCR, lists solely in-frame clones and lacks some. The sample has about 65,000 clones, around 83% seen once; the top ten hold 3.5% to 4.5%. These TCRs are of unknown antigen specificity. Sequenced material: PBMCs, taken from a glioma patient whose treatment included an IDH1 peptide vaccine. Receptors originate from a man aged 30 to 45 with glioma. Each CDR3 is given with its conserved first and last residue. The order of the fields is V gene, J gene, D gene, clone size, CDR3 DNA, CDR3 protein. D genes are given only for firm matches. Rows give clone size only sometimes, using once, few, many, or a class for an expanded clone.

V gene: TRBV6-5; J gene: TRBJ1-1; D gene: .; clone size: .; CDR3 DNA: TGTGCCAGCAGAACCGAGGGAAACACTGAAGCTTTCTTT; CDR3 protein: CASRTEGNTEAFF
V gene: TRBV12-5; J gene: TRBJ2-4; D gene: .; clone size: .; CDR3 DNA: TGTGCTAGTGGTTTGGCAATAACGGGAGAAAACATTCAGTACTTC; CDR3 protein: CASGLAITGENIQYF
V gene: TRBV4-2; J gene: TRBJ2-5; D gene: .; clone size: .; CDR3 DNA: TGTGCCAGCAGCCAAGACCTTCGAGAGGCCCAGTACTTC; CDR3 protein: CASSQDLREAQYF
V gene: TRBV7-9; J gene: TRBJ2-3; D gene: TRBD1; clone size: .; CDR3 DNA: TGTGCCAGCAGCTCGACAGGGAGTTTAACAGATACGCAGTATTTT; CDR3 protein: CASSSTGSLTDTQYF
V gene: TRBV5-4; J gene: TRBJ1-5; D gene: TRBD1; clone size: .; CDR3 DNA: TGTGCCAGCAGCCGACAGGGTGGCAATCAGCCCCAGCATTTT; CDR3 protein: CASSRQGGNQPQHF
V gene: TRBV7-9; J gene: TRBJ2-7; D gene: TRBD1; clone size: .; CDR3 DNA: TGTGCCAGCAGCTCCCGGGACAGGGAGAAGTACGAGCAGTACTTC; CDR3 protein: CASSSRDREKYEQYF
V gene: TRBV5-1; J gene: TRBJ2-2; D gene: .; clone size: once; CDR3 DNA: TGCGCCAGCAGCTTGGCGGGGGACACCGGGGAGCTGTTTTTT; CDR3 protein: CASSLAGDTGELFF
V gene: TRBV19; J gene: TRBJ1-5; D gene: .; clone size: .; CDR3 DNA: TGTGCCAGTATAGACCGCGTCGCGGTGAGCAATCAGCCCCAGCATTTT; CDR3 protein: CASIDRVAVSNQPQHF
V gene: TRBV10-3; J gene: TRBJ1-4; D gene: .; clone size: .; CDR3 DNA: TGTGCCATCAGTGGCACAGGGAGGAATGAAAAACTGTTTTTT; CDR3 protein: CAISGTGRNEKLFF
V gene: TRBV11-1; J gene: TRBJ2-5; D gene: TRBD1; clone size: .; CDR3 DNA: TGTGCCAGCAGCTTAAGGGACAGGGTTCGGGAGACCCAGTACTTC; CDR3 protein: CASSLRDRVRETQYF
V gene: TRBV4-1; J gene: TRBJ1-5; D gene: .; clone size: few; CDR3 DNA: TGCGCCAGCAGCCAAGGGTACAGGGGCAATCAGCCCCAGCATTTT; CDR3 protein: CASSQGYRGNQPQHF
V gene: TRBV18; J gene: TRBJ2-3; D gene: .; clone size: once; CDR3 DNA: TGTGCCAGCTCACCAGAGTATCTAGGCACAGATACGCAGTATTTT; CDR3 protein: CASSPEYLGTDTQYF
V gene: TRBV6-6; J gene: TRBJ2-7; D gene: TRBD2; clone size: .; CDR3 DNA: TGTGCCAGCAGTCCGGGGGGTTACGAGCAGTACTTC; CDR3 protein: CASSPGGYEQYF
V gene: TRBV7-9; J gene: TRBJ1-2; D gene: TRBD1; clone size: .; CDR3 DNA: TGTGCCAGCAGCCCCATACAGGGGGCGGGCTACACCTTC; CDR3 protein: CASSPIQGAGYTF
V gene: TRBV9; J gene: TRBJ1-5; D gene: TRBD1; clone size: few; CDR3 DNA: TGTGCCAGCAGTCCCGGACAGGGGGCGAGTCAGCCCCAGCATTTT; CDR3 protein: CASSPGQGASQPQHF
V gene: TRBV27; J gene: TRBJ1-6; D gene: .; clone size: .; CDR3 DNA: TGTGCCAGCAGTCCGGGACCTTACAATTCACCCCTCCACTTT; CDR3 protein: CASSPGPYNSPLHF
V gene: TRBV2; J gene: TRBJ2-5; D gene: .; clone size: .; CDR3 DNA: TGTGCCAGCAGTGTCACCGGACAGCAAGAGACCCAGTACTTC; CDR3 protein: CASSVTGQQETQYF
V gene: TRBV29-1; J gene: TRBJ2-1; D gene: TRBD1; clone size: .; CDR3 DNA: TGCAGCGTTGAGATACAGGGGGACCATGAGCAGTTCTTC; CDR3 protein: CSVEIQGDHEQFF
V gene: TRBV4-1; J gene: TRBJ1-1; D gene: TRBD1; clone size: .; CDR3 DNA: TGCGCCAGCAGCCAACCGGGACAGGGGGCAACTGAAGCTTTCTTT; CDR3 protein: CASSQPGQGATEAFF
V gene: TRBV4-1; J gene: TRBJ1-1; D gene: .; clone size: .; CDR3 DNA: TGCGCCAGCAGCCACGGGATCCGGCACACTGAAGCTTTCTTT; CDR3 protein: CASSHGIRHTEAFF
V gene: TRBV18; J gene: TRBJ2-7; D gene: .; clone size: .; CDR3 DNA: TGTGCCAGCTCACCCCAGGCGGGAAGCTCCTACGAGCAGTACTTC; CDR3 protein: CASSPQAGSSYEQYF
V gene: TRBV5-1; J gene: TRBJ2-6; D gene: .; clone size: few; CDR3 DNA: TGCGCCAGCAGCTTGATAACTTTAAAAATATCTGGGGCCAACGTCCTGACTTTC; CDR3 protein: CASSLITLKISGANVLTF
V gene: TRBV2; J gene: TRBJ2-7; D gene: TRBD2; clone size: .; CDR3 DNA: TGTGCCAGCAGTGAGGGGAGGGATGGCGAGCAGTACTTC; CDR3 protein: CASSEGRDGEQYF
V gene: TRBV18; J gene: TRBJ2-3; D gene: .; clone size: .; CDR3 DNA: TGTGCCAGCTCACTTCTGGGAGCAGATACGCAGTATTTT; CDR3 protein: CASSLLGADTQYF
V gene: TRBV10-3; J gene: TRBJ1-5; D gene: .; clone size: .; CDR3 DNA: TGTGCCATCAGTGGGGGGTCCAGCAATCAGCCCCAGCATTTT; CDR3 protein: CAISGGSSNQPQHF
V gene: TRBV2; J gene: TRBJ1-2; D gene: .; clone size: .; CDR3 DNA: TGTGCCAGCAGTGGAAAGGGCACCTTCTATGGCTACACCTTC; CDR3 protein: CASSGKGTFYGYTF
V gene: TRBV30; J gene: TRBJ1-2; D gene: .; clone size: .; CDR3 DNA: TGTGCCTGGAGCGAATTCAGGGGTAGCGGCTACACCTTC; CDR3 protein: CAWSEFRGSGYTF
V gene: TRBV5-6; J gene: TRBJ1-2; D gene: .; clone size: once; CDR3 DNA: TGTGCCAGCAGCTTGGTCAGCGGCCTCTATGGCTACACCTTC; CDR3 protein: CASSLVSGLYGYTF
V gene: TRBV2; J gene: TRBJ2-7; D gene: TRBD1; clone size: .; CDR3 DNA: TGTGCCAGCAGCGATAGGGACAGGCGATCCTACGAGCAGTACTTC; CDR3 protein: CASSDRDRRSYEQYF
V gene: TRBV19; J gene: TRBJ2-3; D gene: .; clone size: .; CDR3 DNA: TGTGCCAGTAGTATCAGGCCAAGTCCAGATACGCAGTATTTT; CDR3 protein: CASSIRPSPDTQYF
V gene: TRBV28; J gene: TRBJ2-7; D gene: .; clone size: .; CDR3 DNA: TGTGCCAGCAGTTTGCCTGAGAGGAAATACGAGCAGTACTTC; CDR3 protein: CASSLPERKYEQYF
V gene: TRBV6-1; J gene: TRBJ2-7; D gene: .; clone size: .; CDR3 DNA: TGTGCCAGCAGTGTGGGCGGCTCCTACGAGCAGTACTTC; CDR3 protein: CASSVGGSYEQYF
V gene: TRBV6-5; J gene: TRBJ1-2; D gene: .; clone size: .; CDR3 DNA: TGTGCCAGCAGTTATGATTTCACGGGGAACTATGGCTACACCTTC; CDR3 protein: CASSYDFTGNYGYTF
V gene: TRBV5-1; J gene: TRBJ1-2; D gene: TRBD1; clone size: .; CDR3 DNA: TGCGCCAGCAGCTTTGGACAGGTGGTCTATGGCTACACCTTC; CDR3 protein: CASSFGQVVYGYTF
V gene: TRBV11-2; J gene: TRBJ1-1; D gene: .; clone size: once; CDR3 DNA: TGTGCCAGCAGCTCAACCTCGGGGATGAACACTGAAGCTTTCTTT; CDR3 protein: CASSSTSGMNTEAFF
V gene: TRBV27; J gene: TRBJ2-4; D gene: TRBD1; clone size: .; CDR3 DNA: TGTGCCAGCAGTCGGGTGACAGGGGGAAACATTCAGTACTTC; CDR3 protein: CASSRVTGGNIQYF
V gene: TRBV6-1; J gene: TRBJ2-7; D gene: .; clone size: .; CDR3 DNA: TGTGCCCTCGGGACCGTGGGCTCCTACGAGCAGTACTTC; CDR3 protein: CALGTVGSYEQYF